This is a list of T cell receptor beta chains from one sample in a study of CD4 and CD8 cells across lung adenocarcinoma regions. A single record per CDR3 protein comes from TCRdb applying MiXCR to the PCR reads. The sample records several thousand distinct CDR3 sequences, 45% to 55% being singletons. Sequencing used CD8+ T cells from the center of a lung tumor. All receptors come from a male donor with lung adenocarcinoma. The CD4 and CD8 labels of this study may be unreliable. The CDR3 runs from the conserved cysteine through the conserved F or W. The order of the fields is V gene, J gene, CDR3 protein.

TRBV6-1	TRBJ2-3	CASRERTGRADTQYF
TRBV6-5	TRBJ1-1	CASSYYTGVGTEAFF
TRBV6-1	TRBJ2-5	CASSNTETQYF
TRBV27	TRBJ2-1	CASSGSAEIKQFF
TRBV27	TRBJ2-1	CASSFLPGTRGRNEQFF
TRBV6-1	TRBJ2-3	CASSGTGLPSSYEQYF
TRBV6-5	TRBJ2-3	CASSYQTGYTDTQYF
TRBV6-1	TRBJ1-2	CASSVDRNYGYTF
TRBV27	TRBJ2-1	CASSRYNEQFF
TRBV3-1	TRBJ1-2	CASSQGTPALGYTF
TRBV6-1	TRBJ2-7	CASSDLGWSLYEQYF
TRBV6-1	TRBJ2-2	CASSELRGTGELFF
TRBV10-2	TRBJ1-2	CASSYSKLNYGYTF
TRBV15	TRBJ2-1	CATSTGASRNEQFF
TRBV30	-	CAWGTSGRSHEQYF
TRBV7-9	TRBJ2-3	CASSFQTVGIPDTQYF
TRBV6-2/TRBV6-3	-	CARGLSATDTQYF